Below are 10 T cell receptor beta chains sequenced from a single sample in a study of long-term antiretroviral therapy in people with HIV. At survey level, the immunoSEQ assay was run in its v3.0 version. Some clones are missing from TCRdb's copy, which holds only in-frame ones; the method was immunoSEQ multiplex PCR. The sample has 25,000 to 30,000 clones, approximately 78% seen once. The specimen was unsorted PBMCs, collected 2.9 years after starting antiretroviral therapy. Receptors were obtained from a man aged 50-59 years with HIV.

The chain carries TRBV4-3 and TRBJ2-2, with TRBD1 as a possible D gene (5 bases). The CDR3 is 18 residues long. The germline gives CDR1 LGHNA, CDR2 YSLEER. Between the trimmed V and J ends, which lost 0 bases and 4 bases, there was a span of 18 bases. The CDR3 here is CASSQDLTAPLVTGELFF. The DNA for the CDR3 is TGCGCCAGCAGCCAAGATCTGACAGCTCCCCTGGTCACCGGGGAGCTGTTTTTT.

The gene calls are TRBV29-1 and TRBJ2-1; 9 bases fit TRBD1. Germline CDR1 reads SQVTM; CDR2 reads ANQGSEA. The CDR3 runs 15 residues. After removal of 6 bases from V and 5 bases from J, the junction contained 11 bases not matched to a gene. The chain's CDR3 is CSVVHRDRADNEQFF. CDR3 nucleotide sequence: TGCAGCGTCGTTCACCGGGACAGGGCCGACAATGAGCAGTTCTTC.

In DNA, the CDR3 is TGTGCCAGCTCCCGGAAGGTGCTCCGAGGGGGAGATACGCAGTATTTT. This codes for CASSRKVLRGGDTQYF. This chain links TRBV18 with TRBJ2-3, with TRBD1 as a possible D gene (6 bases). CDR1 KGHSH and CDR2 LQKENI come from the germline V gene. CDR3 length: 16 amino acids. The ends were cut back, 6 bases at V and 5 bases at J, with 21 bases in the middle.

This clone was picked up a small number of times. The V and J genes are TRBV4-1 and TRBJ1-6; D is unresolved. Germline V gene lookup returns CDR1 MGHRA and CDR2 YSYEKL. CDR3 length equals 13 residues. V gave up 6 bases and J gave up 10 bases, with 13 bases separating them. This chain's CDR3 is CASSRREDSPLHF. The DNA for the CDR3 is TGCGCCAGCAGTCGTAGGGAGGACTCACCCCTCCACTTT.

V usage is TRBV6-4 and J usage is TRBJ2-2; tentative D call: TRBD2 (5 bases). V was clipped by 4 bases and J by 4 bases, with 7 bases between them. The CDR3 covers 13 residues. The V gene's germline CDR1 is MRHNA and CDR2 SNTAGT. DNA of the CDR3: TGTGCCAGCAGTGGAGGGTCCACCGGGGAGCTGTTTTTT. Amino acids: CASSGGSTGELFF.

The chain carries TRBV9 and TRBJ1-3; D remains ambiguous. Germline V gene data show CDR1 as SGDLS and CDR2 as YYNGEE. Trimming removed 0 bases from V and 7 bases from J, with 11 bases in between. CDR3 length equals 14 residues. The CDR3, as DNA: TGTGCCAGCAGCGTAGATCCTTATGGGAACACCATATATTTT. Amino acid sequence: CASSVDPYGNTIYF.

This rearrangement joins TRBV4-1 to TRBJ2-3; D is possibly TRBD1 or TRBD2 (5 bases each). Germline CDR1 reads MGHRA; CDR2 reads YSYEKL. Deletions cut 3 bases from V and 4 bases from J, with 8 bases between. The CDR3 spans 13 residues. CDR3 DNA: TGCGCCAGCAGCCAGGGGACCCCAGATACGCAGTATTTT. It yields the protein CASSQGTPDTQYF.

The rearrangement joins TRBV10-2 to TRBJ2-5; 11 positions match TRBD1. The CDR3 runs 13 residues. In germline, CDR1 is WSHSY, CDR2 SAAADI. Trimming took 8 bases from V and 4 from J; bases not matched to a gene: 3. CDR3 amino acids: CASLGTGGETQYF. The DNA for the CDR3 is TGCGCCAGCTTGGGGACAGGGGGAGAGACCCAGTACTTC.

The rearrangement joins TRBV5-5 to TRBJ2-1, with TRBD1 as a possible D gene (5 bases). Trimming stripped 0 bases from V and 0 bases from J, with 19 bases between. The germline V gene has CDR1 SGHKS and CDR2 YYEKEE (reference sequence). This CDR3 region has 19 residues. In DNA form, the CDR3 reads TGTGCCAGCAGCTTGGCCGCGGCAGGGTTAATACTCTCCTACAATGAGCAGTTCTTC. Its translation: CASSLAAAGLILSYNEQFF.

The rearrangement joins TRBV29-1 to TRBJ2-1, with a weak D call TRBD2 (6 bases). The germline V gene encodes CDR1 SQVTM and CDR2 ANQGSEA. V was shortened by 6 bases and J by 3 bases, with 9 bases between the two germline ends. This CDR3 has 12 residues. The CDR3: CSVGTGYNEQFF. The DNA of the CDR3 is TGCAGCGTAGGGACTGGCTACAATGAGCAGTTCTTC.